Listed below are T cell receptor beta chains from one sample, sequenced in a study of cytomegalovirus exposure and HLA in healthy donors. Clones were read by immunoSEQ multiplex PCR, and TCRdb kept only the in-frame ones, dropping some. The sample carries fewer than 300,000 clones, 80% to 90% recorded once. Source material: PBMCs. The receptors were gathered from a man aged 35 to 55 in good health and CMV-seropositive. CDR3s include the opening cysteine and the closing phenylalanine or tryptophan. The order of the fields is V gene, J gene, clone size, D gene, CDR3 protein, CDR3 DNA. D genes are given only for firm matches. Only some rows state a clone size, as once, few, many or a class for expanded clones.

TRBV7-2	TRBJ2-7	.	.	CASALGGALGRSYEQYF	TGTGCCAGCGCTTTAGGGGGCGCCTTGGGGAGGTCCTACGAGCAGTACTTC
TRBV6-1	TRBJ1-5	.	.	CASRRVSNQPQHF	TGTGCCAGCAGACGGGTTAGCAATCAGCCCCAGCATTTT
TRBV6-5	TRBJ2-7	.	.	CASSPRGTSYEQYF	TGTGCCAGCAGTCCTAGGGGGACCTCCTACGAGCAGTACTTC
TRBV7-8	TRBJ2-5	.	TRBD1	CASSLHRGFVETQYF	TGTGCCAGCAGCTTGCACAGGGGATTTGTAGAGACCCAGTACTTC
TRBV27	TRBJ2-1	once	.	CASSPYATGTHNEQFF	TGTGCCAGCAGTCCCTACGCCACAGGGACCCACAATGAGCAGTTCTTC
TRBV2	TRBJ1-2	.	TRBD1	CASSGQGQGPYGYTF	TGTGCCAGCAGCGGACAAGGACAGGGACCATATGGCTACACCTTC
TRBV18	TRBJ2-3	.	.	CASSPPVARDTQYF	TGTGCCAGCTCACCACCGGTGGCACGAGATACGCAGTATTTT
TRBV2	TRBJ2-3	once	TRBD1	CARRTGRDTQYF	TGTGCCAGGAGGACAGGGCGAGATACGCAGTATTTT
TRBV7-2	TRBJ2-3	.	TRBD2	CAKAGRSSTDTQYF	TGTGCCAAAGCGGGGAGATCTTCCACAGATACGCAGTATTTT
TRBV7-3	TRBJ2-2	.	.	CASSLGPGANTGELFF	TGTGCCAGCAGCCTAGGGCCGGGGGCGAACACCGGGGAGCTGTTTTTT
TRBV7-2	TRBJ2-5	.	TRBD2	CASSLATSGGLQETQYF	TGTGCCAGCAGCTTAGCGACTAGCGGGGGACTCCAAGAGACCCAGTACTTC
TRBV28	TRBJ1-2	.	.	CASSINYGYTF	TGTGCCAGCAGCATCAACTATGGCTACACCTTC
TRBV6-5	TRBJ1-3	.	TRBD1	CASNSDRDGGNTIYF	TGTGCCAGCAACTCCGACAGGGATGGGGGAAACACCATATATTTT
TRBV5-4	TRBJ1-3	.	.	CASRDGANSGNTIYF	TGTGCCAGTAGAGATGGGGCAAACTCTGGAAACACCATATATTTT
TRBV2	TRBJ2-5	.	TRBD2	CASSGGGTVQETQYF	TGTGCCAGCAGTGGGGGGGGGACGGTCCAAGAGACCCAGTACTTC
TRBV18	TRBJ2-5	.	TRBD1	CASSQGQQETQYF	TGTGCCAGCTCACAGGGACAGCAAGAGACCCAGTACTTC
TRBV7-9	TRBJ1-5	.	TRBD1	CASSWTGGGQPQHF	TGTGCCAGCAGCTGGACAGGGGGCGGTCAGCCCCAGCATTTT
TRBV9	TRBJ2-1	.	TRBD2	CASSAGTSGTDEQFF	TGTGCCAGCAGCGCCGGGACTAGCGGGACTGATGAGCAGTTCTTC
TRBV27	TRBJ1-4	.	TRBD1	CASSRTGGGVGEKLFF	TGTGCCAGCAGCAGAACAGGGGGTGGGGTAGGTGAAAAACTGTTTTTT